This passage covers 3 T cell receptor beta chains from one sample sequenced in a study of response to subunit inactivated influenza vaccine. A single record per CDR3 protein comes from TCRdb applying MiXCR to the RT-PCR reads. Counted here are hundreds of thousands of distinct CDR3 sequences, 7.6% occurring once; the ten biggest clones make up over 10%. The source was PBMCs from blood, collected around 25 months after vaccination. The receptors originated from a man between 50 and 75 years old who received an inactivated influenza vaccine.

The V gene is TRBV20-1, the J gene TRBJ1-2; 10 bases fit TRBD1. This CDR3 spans 14 amino acids. V was pared by 0 bases and J by 8 bases, with 6 bases of the junction left unmatched. Germline V gene data show CDR1 as DFQATT and CDR2 as SNEGSKA (reference sequence). CDR3 sequence reads: CSARDGTGDPGYTF. The CDR3 DNA follows: TGCAGTGCTAGAGATGGGACAGGGGATCCCGGCTACACCTTC.

This chain links TRBV5-1 with TRBJ2-3, with no clear D. Trimming removed 2 bases at V and 7 bases at J, with 26 bases between. This CDR3 is 18 amino acids long. From germline, CDR1 is SGHRS and CDR2 YFSETQ. This CDR3 reads CASSLRPRQRFESHTQYF. CDR3 bases: TGCGCCAGCAGCTTACGTCCCCGGCAGCGCTTCGAATCCCATACGCAGTATTTT.

The table lists this clonotype with a few counts. The rearrangement joins TRBV19 to TRBJ2-6; 11 bases are shared with TRBD2. V trimming: 7 bases; J trimming: 5 bases; junction bases outside the gene matches: 7. CDR3 length equals 16 residues. Looked up from germline, CDR1 is LNHDA and CDR2 is SQIVND (reference sequence). CDR3 nucleotides: TGTGCCAGTACCCCGGGACTAGCGGTCTGGGCCAACGTCCTGACTTTC. Its protein product is CASTPGLAVWANVLTF.